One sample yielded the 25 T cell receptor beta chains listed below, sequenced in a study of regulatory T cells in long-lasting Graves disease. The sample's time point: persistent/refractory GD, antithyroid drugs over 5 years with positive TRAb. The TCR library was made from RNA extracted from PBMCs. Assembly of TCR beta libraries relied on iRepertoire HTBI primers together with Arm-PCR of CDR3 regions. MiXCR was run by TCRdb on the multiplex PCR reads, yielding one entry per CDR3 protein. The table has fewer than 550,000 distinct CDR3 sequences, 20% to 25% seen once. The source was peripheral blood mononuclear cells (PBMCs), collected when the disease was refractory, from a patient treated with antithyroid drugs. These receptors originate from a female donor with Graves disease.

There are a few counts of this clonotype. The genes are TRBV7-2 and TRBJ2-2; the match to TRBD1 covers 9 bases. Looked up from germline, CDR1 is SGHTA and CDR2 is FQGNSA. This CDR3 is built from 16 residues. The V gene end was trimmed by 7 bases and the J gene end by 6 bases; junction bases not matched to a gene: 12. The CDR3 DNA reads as TGTGCCAGCACCCTCGTAGGGACAGGGCGTCCCGGGGAGCTGTTTTTT. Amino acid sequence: CASTLVGTGRPGELFF. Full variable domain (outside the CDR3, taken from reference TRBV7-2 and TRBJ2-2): GAGVSQSPSNKVTEKGKDVELRCDPISGHTALYWYRQSLGQGLEFLIYFQGNSAPDKSGLPSDRFSAERTGGSVSTLTIQRTQQEDSAVYLCASTLVGTGRPGELFFGEGSRLTVL.

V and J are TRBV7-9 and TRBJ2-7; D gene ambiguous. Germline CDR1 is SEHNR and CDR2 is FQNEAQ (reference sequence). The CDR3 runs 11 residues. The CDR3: CASSLGSYTEV. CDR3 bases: TGTGCCAGCAGCTTAGGCTCCTATACAGAGGTA.

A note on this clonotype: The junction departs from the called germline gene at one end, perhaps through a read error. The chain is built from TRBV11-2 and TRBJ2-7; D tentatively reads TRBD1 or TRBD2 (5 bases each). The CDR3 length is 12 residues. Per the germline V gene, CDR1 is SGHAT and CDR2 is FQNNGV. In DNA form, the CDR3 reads TGTGCCAGCGGCTTAGATTGGGGGGAGCAGTACTTC. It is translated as CASGLDWGEQYF.

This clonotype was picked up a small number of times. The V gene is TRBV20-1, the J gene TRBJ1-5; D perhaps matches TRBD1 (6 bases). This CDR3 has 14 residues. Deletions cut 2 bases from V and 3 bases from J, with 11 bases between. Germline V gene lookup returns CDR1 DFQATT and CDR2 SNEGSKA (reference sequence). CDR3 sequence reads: CSARLQGLNQPQHF. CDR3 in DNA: TGCAGTGCTAGACTCCAGGGGCTCAATCAGCCCCAGCATTTT.

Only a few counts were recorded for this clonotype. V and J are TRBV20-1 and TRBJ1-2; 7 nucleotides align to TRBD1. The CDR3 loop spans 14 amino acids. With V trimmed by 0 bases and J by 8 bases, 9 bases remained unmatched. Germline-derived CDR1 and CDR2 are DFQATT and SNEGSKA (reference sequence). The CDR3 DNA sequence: TGCAGTGCTAGAGATCTTGAGGGGGCTGGCGGCTACACCTTC. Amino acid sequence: CSARDLEGAGGYTF.

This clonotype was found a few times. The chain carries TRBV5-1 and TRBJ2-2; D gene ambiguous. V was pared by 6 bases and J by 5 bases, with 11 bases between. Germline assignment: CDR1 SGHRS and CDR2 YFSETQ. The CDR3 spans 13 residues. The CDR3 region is CASKADSTGELFF. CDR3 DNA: TGCGCCAGCAAGGCAGACTCGACCGGGGAGCTGTTTTTT. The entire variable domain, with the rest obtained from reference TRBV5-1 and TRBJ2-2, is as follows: KAGVTQTPRYLIKTRGQQVTLSCSPISGHRSVSWYQQTPGQGLQFLFEYFSETQRNKGNFPGRFSGRQFSNSRSEMNVSTLELGDSALYLCASKADSTGELFFGEGSRLTVL.

The CDR3 DNA sequence: TGTGCCTGGAGCGTACTTAGCGGGGACCCCTATAATTCACCCCTCCACTTT. Translating gives CAWSVLSGDPYNSPLHF. The chain is built from TRBV30 and TRBJ1-6, with a weak D call TRBD1 (5 bases). V lost 3 bases and J lost 2, with 17 bases in between. This CDR3 region has 17 residues. Germline V lookup: CDR1 GTSNPN, CDR2 SVGIG (reference sequence). Complete variable domain (other parts from reference TRBV30 and TRBJ1-6): SQTIHQWPATLVQPVGSPLSLECTVEGTSNPNLYWYRQAAGRGLQLLFYSVGIGQISSEVPQNLSASRPQDRQFILSSKKLLLSDSGFYLCAWSVLSGDPYNSPLHFGNGTRLTVT.

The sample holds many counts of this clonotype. The CDR3 DNA is TGTGCCAGCAGCCACGGAACCTACGAGCAGTACTTC. Amino acids: CASSHGTYEQYF. The chain employs TRBV7-9 and TRBJ2-7; the D is unclear. Germline assignment: CDR1 SEHNR and CDR2 FQNEAQ (reference sequence). This CDR3 has 12 residues. The V and J ends lost 5 bases and 2 bases respectively, with 7 bases between them.

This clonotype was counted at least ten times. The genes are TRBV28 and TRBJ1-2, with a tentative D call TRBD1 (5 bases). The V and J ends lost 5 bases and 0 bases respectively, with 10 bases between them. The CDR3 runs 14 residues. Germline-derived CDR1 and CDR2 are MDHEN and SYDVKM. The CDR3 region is CASSRPGANYGYTF. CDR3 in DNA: TGTGCCAGCAGTCGACCGGGGGCTAACTATGGCTACACCTTC.

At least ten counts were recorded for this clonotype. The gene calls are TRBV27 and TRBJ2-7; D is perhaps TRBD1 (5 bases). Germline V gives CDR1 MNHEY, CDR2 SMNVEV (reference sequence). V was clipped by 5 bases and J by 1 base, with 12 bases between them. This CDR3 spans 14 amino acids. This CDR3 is CASSPDTGSYEQYF. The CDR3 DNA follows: TGTGCCAGCAGTCCCGATACAGGTTCCTACGAGCAGTACTTC.

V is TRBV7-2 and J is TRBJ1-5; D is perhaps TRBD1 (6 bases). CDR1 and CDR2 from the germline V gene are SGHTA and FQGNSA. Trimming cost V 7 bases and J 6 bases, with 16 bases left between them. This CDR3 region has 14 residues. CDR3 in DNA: TGTGCCAGCAACCAAGGTGGGGGCATTCAGCCCCAGCATTTT. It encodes CASNQGGGIQPQHF.

The CDR3 sequence: CSASRDRVTSNYGYTF. Written as DNA, the CDR3 is TGCAGTGCTAGTCGGGACAGGGTGACCTCTAACTATGGCTACACCTTC. The V and J genes are TRBV20-1 and TRBJ1-2; 9 bases line up with TRBD1. Losses at the gene ends were 3 bases for V and 0 bases for J; bases not matched to a gene: 8. The CDR3 is made up of 16 amino acids. Germline CDR1 and CDR2: DFQATT and SNEGSKA (reference sequence).

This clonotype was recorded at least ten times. CDR3: CASSQEGGNIQYF. For the CDR3, the DNA is TGTGCCAGCAGCCAAGAAGGGGGGAACATTCAGTACTTC. This chain uses TRBV3-1 with TRBJ2-4; D assignment may be TRBD1 or TRBD2 (6 bases each). CDR1 is LGHDT and CDR2 is YNNKEL in the germline V gene (reference sequence). The CDR3 covers 13 residues. Trimming took 0 bases from V and 7 from J, leaving 7 bases between them.

CDR3 sequence: CASSEDRGSNEQFF. CDR3 DNA sequence: TGTGCCAGCAGCGAGGACAGGGGATCCAATGAGCAGTTCTTC. This rearrangement joins TRBV3-1 to TRBJ2-1; 9 nucleotides align to TRBD1. Per germline, CDR1 LGHDT and CDR2 YNNKEL (reference sequence). J lost 6 bases, V lost 5 bases, and 5 bases had no gene match. The CDR3 sequence is 14 residues long.

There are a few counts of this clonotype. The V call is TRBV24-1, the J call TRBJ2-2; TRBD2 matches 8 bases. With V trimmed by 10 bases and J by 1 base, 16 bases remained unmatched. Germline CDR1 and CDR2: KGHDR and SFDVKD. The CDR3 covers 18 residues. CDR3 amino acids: CATRAPSGGVLNTGELFF. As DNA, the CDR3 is TGTGCCACACGAGCCCCGTCGGGAGGGGTATTGAACACCGGGGAGCTGTTTTTT.

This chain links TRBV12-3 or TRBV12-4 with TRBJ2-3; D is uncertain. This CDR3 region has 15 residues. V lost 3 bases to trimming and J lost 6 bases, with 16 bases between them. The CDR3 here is CASSFGAGAGDTQYF. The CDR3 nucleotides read TGTGCCAGCAGTTTTGGCGCTGGAGCTGGGGATACGCAGTATTTT.

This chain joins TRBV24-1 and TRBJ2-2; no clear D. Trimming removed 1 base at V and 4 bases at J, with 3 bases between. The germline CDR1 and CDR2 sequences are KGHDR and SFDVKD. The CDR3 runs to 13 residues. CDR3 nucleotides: TGTGCCACCAGTGATTTAACCACCGGGGAGCTGTTTTTT. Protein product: CATSDLTTGELFF.

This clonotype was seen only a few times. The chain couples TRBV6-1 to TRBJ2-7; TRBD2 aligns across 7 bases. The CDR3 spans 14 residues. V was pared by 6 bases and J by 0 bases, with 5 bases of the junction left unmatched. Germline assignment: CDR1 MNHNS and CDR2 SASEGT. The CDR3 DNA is TGTGCCAGCAGACCCAGCGGGGACTCCTACGAGCAGTACTTC. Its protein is CASRPSGDSYEQYF.

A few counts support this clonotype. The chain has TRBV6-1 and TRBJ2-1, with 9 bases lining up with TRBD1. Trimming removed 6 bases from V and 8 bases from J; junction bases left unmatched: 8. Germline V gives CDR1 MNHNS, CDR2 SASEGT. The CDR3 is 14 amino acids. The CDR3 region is CASRPGQGRDEQFF. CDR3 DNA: TGTGCCAGCAGGCCGGGACAGGGAAGGGATGAGCAGTTCTTC.

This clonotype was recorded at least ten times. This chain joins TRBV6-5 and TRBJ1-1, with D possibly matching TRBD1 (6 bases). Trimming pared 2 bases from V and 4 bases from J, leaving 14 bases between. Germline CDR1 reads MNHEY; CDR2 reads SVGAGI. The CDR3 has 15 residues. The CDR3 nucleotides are TGTGCCAGCAGTTACGGGGGCACGGCCCTCACTGAAGCTTTCTTT. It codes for CASSYGGTALTEAFF.

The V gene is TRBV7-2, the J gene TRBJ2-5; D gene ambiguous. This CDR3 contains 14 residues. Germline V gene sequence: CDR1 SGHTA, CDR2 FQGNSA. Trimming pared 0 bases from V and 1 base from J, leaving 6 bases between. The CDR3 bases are TGTGCCAGCAGCTTAGCTCGAGCCCAAGAGACCCAGTACTTC. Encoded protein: CASSLARAQETQYF.

In DNA, the CDR3 is TGTGCCAGCAGCTTAGTGAGAAATGAGCAGTTCTTC. Its translation: CASSLVRNEQFF. The V and J genes are TRBV7-9 and TRBJ2-1; D gene uncertain. The V and J ends lost 1 base and 7 bases respectively, with 5 bases between them. The CDR3 is made up of 12 amino acids. The germline V gene has CDR1 SEHNR and CDR2 FQNEAQ (reference sequence).

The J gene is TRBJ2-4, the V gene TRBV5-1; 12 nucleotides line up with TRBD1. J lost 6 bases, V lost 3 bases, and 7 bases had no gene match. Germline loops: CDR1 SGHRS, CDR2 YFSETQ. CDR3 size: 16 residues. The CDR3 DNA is TGCGCCAGCAGCTCATGGGACAGGGGGCACATAAACATTCAGTACTTC. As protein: CASSSWDRGHINIQYF.

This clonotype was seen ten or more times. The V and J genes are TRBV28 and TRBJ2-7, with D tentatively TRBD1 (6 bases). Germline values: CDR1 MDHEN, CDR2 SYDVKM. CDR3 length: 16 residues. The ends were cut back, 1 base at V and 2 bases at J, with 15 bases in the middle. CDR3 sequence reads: CASSLSDRFPAYEQYF. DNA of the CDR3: TGTGCCAGCAGTTTATCCGACAGGTTTCCCGCCTACGAGCAGTACTTC.

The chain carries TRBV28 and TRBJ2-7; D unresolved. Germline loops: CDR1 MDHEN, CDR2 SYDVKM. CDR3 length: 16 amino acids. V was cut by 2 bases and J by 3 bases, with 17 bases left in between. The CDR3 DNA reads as TGTGCCAGCAGTTTAGTATTCAAGGCCAACCTCTACGAGCAGTACTTC. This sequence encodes CASSLVFKANLYEQYF.